The rows below give T cell receptor beta chains drawn from one sample of a study of beta chain features in type 1 diabetes. Method: immunoSEQ multiplex PCR; TCRdb's copy keeps in-frame clones and lacks some. In the table there are fewer than 500,000 clones, approximately 15% of which are singletons. Source material: naive CD4+ T cells from blood. The source of these receptors is a man aged 25-45 years in good health. Each CDR3 is given with its conserved first and last residue. Some rows mark clone size as missing; the rest say once, few, many or name a class of expanded clone.

cdr3_length j_call clone_size v_call cdr3_aa
11 TRBJ1-2 many TRBV30 CAWRRNYGYTF
15 TRBJ1-2 NA TRBV14 CASSHYTGRDYGYTF
12 TRBJ2-1 NA TRBV7-2 CASSWTSRGQFF
15 TRBJ2-1 few TRBV9 CASSGATELGNEQFF
15 TRBJ2-5 few TRBV30 CAWSVRTSTGETQYF
15 TRBJ1-5 few TRBV5-4 CASSLWVASNQPQHF
16 TRBJ2-5 few TRBV7-2 CASSLPPTGLRETQYF
13 TRBJ1-1 few TRBV9 CASSAVGQGVAFF
13 TRBJ1-2 few TRBV19 CASDRGSSYGYTF
15 TRBJ1-2 NA TRBV9 CASSVGQASNYGYTF
15 TRBJ2-3 few TRBV12-5 CASGLELAGSDTQYF
14 TRBJ2-3 few TRBV2 CASSVDRSQDTQYF
16 TRBJ2-4 NA TRBV15 CATSSPSAGIKNIQYF
16 TRBJ2-3 NA TRBV30 CAWGPRMGSNTDTQYF
13 TRBJ1-4 few TRBV4-3 CASSQGTGEKLFF
13 TRBJ1-1 NA TRBV28 CASRFPGNTEAFF
14 TRBJ2-7 NA TRBV5-6 CASSFVGRPREQYF
18 TRBJ2-1 NA TRBV15 CATSRELQKREGQHEQFF
14 TRBJ2-3 many TRBV29-1 CSGLSRRVTDTQYF
17 TRBJ2-1 few TRBV27 CASSLPKLAGVNNEQFF
13 TRBJ2-5 NA TRBV10-3 CAIGGTGQETQYF
14 TRBJ2-1 NA TRBV7-3 CASSSLQGGDEQFF
15 NA NA TRBV30 CAWSVLLAGSETQYF